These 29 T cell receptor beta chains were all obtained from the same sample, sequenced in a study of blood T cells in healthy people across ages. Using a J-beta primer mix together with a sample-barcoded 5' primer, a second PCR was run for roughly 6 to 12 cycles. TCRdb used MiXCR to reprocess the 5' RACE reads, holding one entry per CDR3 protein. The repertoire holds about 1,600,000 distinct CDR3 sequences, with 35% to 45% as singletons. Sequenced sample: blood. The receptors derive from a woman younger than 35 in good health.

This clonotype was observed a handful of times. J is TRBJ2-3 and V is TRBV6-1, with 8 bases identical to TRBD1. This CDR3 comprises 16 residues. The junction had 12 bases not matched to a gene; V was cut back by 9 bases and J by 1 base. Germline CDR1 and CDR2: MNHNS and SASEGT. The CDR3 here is CASSNGQGWGTDTQYF. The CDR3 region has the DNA TGTGCCAGTAGTAATGGACAGGGTTGGGGCACAGATACGCAGTATTTT.

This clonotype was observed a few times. CDR3 nucleotides: TGTGCCAGCAAGGATAGCGCGACAGATACGCAGTATTTT. It specifies CASKDSATDTQYF. The rearrangement links TRBV7-2 to TRBJ2-3, with a weak D call TRBD2 (5 bases). V was clipped by 7 bases and J by 3 bases, with 11 bases between them. CDR1 SGHTA and CDR2 FQGNSA come from the germline V gene. The CDR3 contains 13 residues.

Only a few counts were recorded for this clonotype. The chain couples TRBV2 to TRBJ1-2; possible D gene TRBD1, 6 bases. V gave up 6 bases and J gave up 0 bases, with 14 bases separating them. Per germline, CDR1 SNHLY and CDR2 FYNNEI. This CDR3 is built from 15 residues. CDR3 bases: TGTGCCAGCAGGGCTGGACAGCCATCTAACTATGGCTACACCTTC. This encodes CASRAGQPSNYGYTF. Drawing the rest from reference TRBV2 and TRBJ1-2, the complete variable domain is EPEVTQTPSHQVTQMGQEVILRCVPISNHLYFYWYRQILGQKVEFLVSFYNNEISEKSEIFDDQFSVERPDGSNFTLKIRSTKLEDSAMYFCASRAGQPSNYGYTFGSGTRLTVV.

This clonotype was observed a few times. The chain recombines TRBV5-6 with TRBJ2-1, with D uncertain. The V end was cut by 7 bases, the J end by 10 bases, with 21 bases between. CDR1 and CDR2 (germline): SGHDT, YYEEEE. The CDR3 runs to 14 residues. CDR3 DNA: TGTGCCAGCTTACCCCCCATGAATAGGCGAGAGCAGTTCTTC. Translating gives CASLPPMNRREQFF.

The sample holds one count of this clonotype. The DNA for the CDR3 is TGTGCCAGCAGTGAAAAGGGATATAGCAATCAGCCCCAGCATTTT. Its protein is CASSEKGYSNQPQHF. The chain joins TRBV2 to TRBJ1-5; D unclear. The CDR3 has 15 residues. The germline V and J ends were trimmed by 2 bases and 0 bases, with 8 bases remaining between them. Germline V lookup: CDR1 SNHLY, CDR2 FYNNEI.

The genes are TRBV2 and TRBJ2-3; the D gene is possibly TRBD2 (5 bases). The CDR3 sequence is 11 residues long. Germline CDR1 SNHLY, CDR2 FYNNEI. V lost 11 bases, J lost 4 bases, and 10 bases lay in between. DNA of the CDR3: TGTGCCGTACTAGGTGCAGATACGCAGTATTTT. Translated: CAVLGADTQYF.

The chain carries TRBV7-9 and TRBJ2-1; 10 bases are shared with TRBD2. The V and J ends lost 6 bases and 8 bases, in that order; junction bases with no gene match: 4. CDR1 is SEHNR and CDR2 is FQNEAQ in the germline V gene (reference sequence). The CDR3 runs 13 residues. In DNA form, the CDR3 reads TGTGCCAGCAGGACCGGGACTAGCGATGAGCAGTTCTTC. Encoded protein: CASRTGTSDEQFF.

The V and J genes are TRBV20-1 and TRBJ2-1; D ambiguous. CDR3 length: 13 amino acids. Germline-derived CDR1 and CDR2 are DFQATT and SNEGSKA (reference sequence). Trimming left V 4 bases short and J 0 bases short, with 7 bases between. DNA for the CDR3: TGCAGTGCTATCCATACCTCCTACAATGAGCAGTTCTTC. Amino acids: CSAIHTSYNEQFF.

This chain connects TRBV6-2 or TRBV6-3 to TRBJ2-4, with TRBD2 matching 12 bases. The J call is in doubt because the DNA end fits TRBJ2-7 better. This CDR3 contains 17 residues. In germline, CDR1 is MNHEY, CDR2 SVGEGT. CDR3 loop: CASSYNLAGGPTYEQYF. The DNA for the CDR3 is TGTGCCAGCAGTTACAATCTAGCGGGAGGGCCTACCTACGAGCAGTACTTC.

In DNA, the CDR3 is TGCGCCAGCAGCCCAGCGTCCGACCTATATGGCTACACCTTC. It specifies CASSPASDLYGYTF. The chain couples TRBV10-1 to TRBJ1-2; D uncertain. Germline V lookup: CDR1 WNHNN, CDR2 SYGVQD (reference sequence). Trimming took off 6 bases at V and 5 bases at J, with 16 bases between the two ends. This CDR3 spans 14 amino acids.

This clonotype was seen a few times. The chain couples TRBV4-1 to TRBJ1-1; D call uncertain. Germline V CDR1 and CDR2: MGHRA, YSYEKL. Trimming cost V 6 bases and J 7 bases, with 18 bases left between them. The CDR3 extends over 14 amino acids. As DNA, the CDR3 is TGCGCCAGCAGAGAGACCGTTTCCTGGGGTGAAGCTTTCTTT. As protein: CASRETVSWGEAFF.

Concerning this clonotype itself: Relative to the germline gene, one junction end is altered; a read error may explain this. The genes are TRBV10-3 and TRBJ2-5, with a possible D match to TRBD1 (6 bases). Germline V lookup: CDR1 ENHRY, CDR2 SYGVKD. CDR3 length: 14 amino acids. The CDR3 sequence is CVISESGQWGTQYF. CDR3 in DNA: TGTGTCATCAGTGAGTCGGGACAATGGGGGACCCAGTACTTC.

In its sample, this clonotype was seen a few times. CDR3 bases: TGTGCCAGCAGCTTAAGGCTAGCGGGAGCCAATGAGCAGTTCTTC. Translated: CASSLRLAGANEQFF. The chain is built from TRBV7-7 and TRBJ2-1; 10 bases agree with TRBD2. From germline, CDR1 is SSHAT and CDR2 FNYEAQ (reference sequence). V lost 2 bases and J lost 6; bases outside the gene matches: 4. The CDR3 runs to 15 residues. The variable domain in full, with the rest retrieved from reference TRBV7-7 and TRBJ2-1, is GAGVSQSPRYKVTKRGQDVTLRCDPISSHATLYWYQQALGQGPEFLTYFNYEAQPDKSGLPSDRFSAERPEGSISTLTIQRTEQRDSAMYRCASSLRLAGANEQFFGPGTRLTVL.

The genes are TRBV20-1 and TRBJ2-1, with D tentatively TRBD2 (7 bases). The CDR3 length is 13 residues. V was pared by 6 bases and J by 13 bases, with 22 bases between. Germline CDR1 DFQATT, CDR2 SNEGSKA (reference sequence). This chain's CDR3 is CSALPGAGETQFF. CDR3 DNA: TGCAGTGCCCTACCAGGGGCGGGAGAGACCCAGTTCTTC.

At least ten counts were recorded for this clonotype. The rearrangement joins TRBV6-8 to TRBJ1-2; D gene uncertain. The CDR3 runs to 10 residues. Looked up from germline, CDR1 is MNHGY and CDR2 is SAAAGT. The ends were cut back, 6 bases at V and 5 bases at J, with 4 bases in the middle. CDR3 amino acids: CASSCYGYTF. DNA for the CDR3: TGTGCCAGCAGCTGTTATGGCTACACCTTC.

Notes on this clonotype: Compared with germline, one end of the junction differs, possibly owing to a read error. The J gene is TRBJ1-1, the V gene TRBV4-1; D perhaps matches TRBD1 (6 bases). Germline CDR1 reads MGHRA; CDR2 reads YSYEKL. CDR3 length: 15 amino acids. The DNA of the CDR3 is TGCGCCAGCAGCCGGGACCGGACAGCGAACACCGAAGCTTTCTTT. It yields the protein CASSRDRTANTEAFF.

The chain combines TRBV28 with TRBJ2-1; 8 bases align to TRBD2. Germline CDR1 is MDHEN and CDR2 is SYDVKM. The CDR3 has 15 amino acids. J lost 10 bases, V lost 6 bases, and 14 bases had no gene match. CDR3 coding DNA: TGTGCCAGCAGAACCCCTAGGACTAGCTCCTACGAGCAGTTCTTC. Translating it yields CASRTPRTSSYEQFF.

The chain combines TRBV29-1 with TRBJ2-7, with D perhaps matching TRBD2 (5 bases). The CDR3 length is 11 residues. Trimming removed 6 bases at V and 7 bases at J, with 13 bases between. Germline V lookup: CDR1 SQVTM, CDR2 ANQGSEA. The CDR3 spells CSVQVRGEQYF. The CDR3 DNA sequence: TGCAGCGTCCAGGTACGAGGGGAGCAGTACTTC.

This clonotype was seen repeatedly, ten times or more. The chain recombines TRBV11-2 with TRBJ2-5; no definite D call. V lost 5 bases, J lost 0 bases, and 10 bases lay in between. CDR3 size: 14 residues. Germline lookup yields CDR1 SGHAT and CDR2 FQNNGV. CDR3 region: CASSPKPNQETQYF. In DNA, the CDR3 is TGTGCCAGCAGCCCCAAACCGAACCAAGAGACCCAGTACTTC.

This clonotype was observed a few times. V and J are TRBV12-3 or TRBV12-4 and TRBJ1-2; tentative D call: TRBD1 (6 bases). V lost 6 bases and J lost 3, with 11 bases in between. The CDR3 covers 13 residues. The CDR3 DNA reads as TGTGCCAGCAGGGACGGACAGTACTATGGCTACACCTTC. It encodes CASRDGQYYGYTF.

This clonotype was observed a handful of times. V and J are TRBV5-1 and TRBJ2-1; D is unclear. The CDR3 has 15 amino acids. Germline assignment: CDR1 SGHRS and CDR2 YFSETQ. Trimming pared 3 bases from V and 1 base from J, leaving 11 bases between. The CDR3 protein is CASSSAVLSYNEQFF. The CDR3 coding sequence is TGCGCCAGCAGCTCGGCGGTCCTTTCCTACAATGAGCAGTTCTTC.

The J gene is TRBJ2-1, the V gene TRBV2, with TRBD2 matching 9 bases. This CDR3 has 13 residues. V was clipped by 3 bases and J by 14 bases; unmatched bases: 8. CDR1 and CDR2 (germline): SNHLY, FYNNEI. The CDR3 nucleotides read TGTGCCAGCAGTGAGGCTAGCGGGGCTTCGGAGTTCTTC. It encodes CASSEASGASEFF. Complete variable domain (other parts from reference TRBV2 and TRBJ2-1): EPEVTQTPSHQVTQMGQEVILRCVPISNHLYFYWYRQILGQKVEFLVSFYNNEISEKSEIFDDQFSVERPDGSNFTLKIRSTKLEDSAMYFCASSEASGASEFFGPGTRLTVL.

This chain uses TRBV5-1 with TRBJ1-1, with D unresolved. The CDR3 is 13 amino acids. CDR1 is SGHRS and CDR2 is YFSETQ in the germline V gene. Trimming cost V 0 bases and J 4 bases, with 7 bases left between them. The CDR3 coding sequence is TGCGCCAGCAGCTTGGGTTATTCCACTGAAGCTTTCTTT. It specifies CASSLGYSTEAFF. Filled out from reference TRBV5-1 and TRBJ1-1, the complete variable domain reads KAGVTQTPRYLIKTRGQQVTLSCSPISGHRSVSWYQQTPGQGLQFLFEYFSETQRNKGNFPGRFSGRQFSNSRSEMNVSTLELGDSALYLCASSLGYSTEAFFGQGTRLTVV.

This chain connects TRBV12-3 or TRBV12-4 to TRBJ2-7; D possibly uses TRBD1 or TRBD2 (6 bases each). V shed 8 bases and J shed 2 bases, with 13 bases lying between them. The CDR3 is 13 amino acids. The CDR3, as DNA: TGTGCCAGCTGGAGGGGGAGACCCTACGAGCAGTACTTC. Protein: CASWRGRPYEQYF.

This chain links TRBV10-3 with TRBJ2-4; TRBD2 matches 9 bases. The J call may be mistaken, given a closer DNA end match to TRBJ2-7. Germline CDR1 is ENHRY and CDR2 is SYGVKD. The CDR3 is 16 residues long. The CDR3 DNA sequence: TGTGCCATCAGTGAGTTATTAGCGGGGGCAGGAAACGAGCAGTACTTC. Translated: CAISELLAGAGNEQYF.

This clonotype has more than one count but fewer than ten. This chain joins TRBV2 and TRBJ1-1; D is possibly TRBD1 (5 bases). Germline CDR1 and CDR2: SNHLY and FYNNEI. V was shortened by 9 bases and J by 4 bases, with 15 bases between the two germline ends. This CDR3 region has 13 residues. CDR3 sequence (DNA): TGTGCCAGGGCGAGGGGCAGGGTCACTGAAGCTTTCTTT. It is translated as CARARGRVTEAFF.

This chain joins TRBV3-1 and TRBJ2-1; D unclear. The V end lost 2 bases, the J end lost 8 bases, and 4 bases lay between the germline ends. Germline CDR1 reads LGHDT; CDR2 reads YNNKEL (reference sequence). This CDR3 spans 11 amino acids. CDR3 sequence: CASSQSYEQFF. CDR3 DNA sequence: TGTGCCAGCAGCCAATCCTATGAGCAGTTCTTC.

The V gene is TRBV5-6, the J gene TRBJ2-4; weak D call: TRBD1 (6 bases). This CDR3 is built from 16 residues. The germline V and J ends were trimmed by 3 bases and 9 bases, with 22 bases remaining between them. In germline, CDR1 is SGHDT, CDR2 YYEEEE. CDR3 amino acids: CASSYLTDRSKGIQYF. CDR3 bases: TGTGCCAGCAGCTACCTTACTGACAGGTCGAAGGGCATTCAGTACTTC. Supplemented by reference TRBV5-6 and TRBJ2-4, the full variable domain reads DAGVTQSPTHLIKTRGQQVTLRCSPKSGHDTVSWYQQALGQGPQFIFQYYEEEERQRGNFPDRFSGHQFPNYSSELNVNALLLGDSALYLCASSYLTDRSKGIQYFGAGTRLSVL.

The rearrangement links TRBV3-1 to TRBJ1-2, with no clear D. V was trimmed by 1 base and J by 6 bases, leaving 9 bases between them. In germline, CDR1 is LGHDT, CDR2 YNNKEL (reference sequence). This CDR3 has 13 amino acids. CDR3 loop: CASSQGPRDGYTF. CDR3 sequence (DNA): TGTGCCAGCAGCCAAGGCCCGAGGGATGGCTACACCTTC.